This TCR beta chain derives from a study of cytomegalovirus exposure and HLA in healthy donors. General study results and limits: Presence/absence analyses treated sequencing depth as roughly uniform across donors. In a later analysis, DRB1 alleles had the most associated TCRs; HLA-C alleles the fewest. Among immune exposure information, only CMV serostatus was available.

Primers included in the PCR were 60 Vbeta and 13 Jbeta primers. Data came from immunoSEQ multiplex PCR; TCRdb stores just in-frame clones and leaves some out. Of 200,000 or so clones listed, around 80% were seen once; the top ten hold around 2%. Concerning this clone itself: The target antigen is unknown.

Germline lookup yields CDR1 SGHNT and CDR2 YYREEE (reference sequence). Trimming removed 0 bases at V and 1 base at J, with 7 bases between. The CDR3 loop spans 14 amino acids. The rearrangement links TRBV5-4 to TRBJ2-5, with a tentative D call TRBD2 (5 bases). The sequenced material came from PBMCs. The TCR comes from a woman aged 18-29 years in good health and CMV-seropositive. The chain's CDR3 is CASSLGGVQETQYF. The CDR3 DNA follows: TGTGCCAGCAGCTTGGGGGGAGTCCAAGAGACCCAGTACTTC.